Below, one T cell receptor (beta chain) is given with its context. Time point reported: blood at routine non-recurrence follow-up after resection. This specimen belongs to a study of spatial heterogeneity in lung cancer. One entry per CDR3 protein results from TCRdb running MiXCR on the 5' RACE reads. This table holds 35,000 to 55,000 distinct CDR3 sequences, 20% to 25% found once. The germline gives CDR1 SGHTA, CDR2 FQGNSA. The CDR3 consists of 15 residues. V shed 0 bases and J shed 7 bases, with 13 bases lying between them. This sequence originates from a female donor with early-stage non-small cell lung cancer. This chain connects TRBV7-2 to TRBJ1-5; D is unresolved. The sample here was PBMCs, taken at follow-up. The CDR3 DNA sequence: TGTGCCAGCAGCTTAGCCGGCGGGATTGGCCAGCCCCAGCATTTT. Its translation: CASSLAGGIGQPQHF.